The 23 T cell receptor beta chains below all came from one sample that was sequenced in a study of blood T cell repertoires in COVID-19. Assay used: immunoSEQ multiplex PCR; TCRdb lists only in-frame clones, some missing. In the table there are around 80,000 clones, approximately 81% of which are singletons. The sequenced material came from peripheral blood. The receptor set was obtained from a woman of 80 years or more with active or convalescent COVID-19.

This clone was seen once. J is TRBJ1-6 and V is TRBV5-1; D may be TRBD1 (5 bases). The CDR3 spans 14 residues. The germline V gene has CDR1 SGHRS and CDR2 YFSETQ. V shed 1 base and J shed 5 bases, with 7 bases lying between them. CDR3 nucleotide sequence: TGCGCCAGCAGCTTGTTACAGGATAATTCACCCCTCCACTTT. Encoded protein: CASSLLQDNSPLHF.

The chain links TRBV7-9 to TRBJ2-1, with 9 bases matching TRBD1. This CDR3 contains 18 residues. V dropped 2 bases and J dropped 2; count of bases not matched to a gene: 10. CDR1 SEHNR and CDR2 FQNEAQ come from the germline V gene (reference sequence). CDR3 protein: CASSLTGGFTSPYNEQFF. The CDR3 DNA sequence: TGTGCCAGCAGCTTAACAGGGGGCTTTACTAGCCCCTACAATGAGCAGTTCTTC.

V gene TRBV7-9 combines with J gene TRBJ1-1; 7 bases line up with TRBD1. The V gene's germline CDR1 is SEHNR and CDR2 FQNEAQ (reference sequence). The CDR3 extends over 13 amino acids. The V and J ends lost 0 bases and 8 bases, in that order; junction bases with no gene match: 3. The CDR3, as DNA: TGTGCCAGCAGCTTAGCTAGGACAGGCGAAGCTTTCTTT. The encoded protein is CASSLARTGEAFF.

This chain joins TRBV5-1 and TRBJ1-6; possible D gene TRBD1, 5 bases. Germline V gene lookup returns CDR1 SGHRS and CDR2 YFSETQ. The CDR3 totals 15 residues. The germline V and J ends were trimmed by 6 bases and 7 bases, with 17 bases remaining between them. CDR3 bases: TGCGCCAGCACCCCGATCGACAGTTCAAATTCACCCCTCCACTTT. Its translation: CASTPIDSSNSPLHF.

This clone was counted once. In DNA form, the CDR3 reads TGTGCCAGCAGCCAACCGGTTGACAGGGGGCTGGAAAACATTCAGTACTTC. Its protein product is CASSQPVDRGLENIQYF. The rearrangement joins TRBV7-8 to TRBJ2-4; 10 bases align to TRBD1. This CDR3 is 17 amino acids long. The V segment lost 5 bases and the J segment 5 bases; nucleotides outside the gene matches: 12. Per the germline V gene, CDR1 is SGHVS and CDR2 is FQNEAQ.

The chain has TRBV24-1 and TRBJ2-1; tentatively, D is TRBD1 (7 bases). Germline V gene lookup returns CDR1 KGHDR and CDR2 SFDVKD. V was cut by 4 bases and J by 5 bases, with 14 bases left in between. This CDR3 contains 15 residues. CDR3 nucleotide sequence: TGTGCCACCAGTGACAGGGGGGCAGGGAACAATGAGCAGTTCTTC. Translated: CATSDRGAGNNEQFF.

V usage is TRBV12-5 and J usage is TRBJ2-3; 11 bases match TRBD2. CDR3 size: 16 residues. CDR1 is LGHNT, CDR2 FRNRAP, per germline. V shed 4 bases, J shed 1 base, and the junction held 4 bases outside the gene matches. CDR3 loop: CASGSGTSGRTDTQYF. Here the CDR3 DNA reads TGTGCTAGTGGTTCCGGGACTAGCGGACGCACAGATACGCAGTATTTT.

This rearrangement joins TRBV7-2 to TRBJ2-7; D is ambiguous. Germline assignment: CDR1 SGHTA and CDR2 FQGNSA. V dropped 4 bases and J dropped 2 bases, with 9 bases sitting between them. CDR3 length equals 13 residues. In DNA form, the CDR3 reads TGTGCCAGCAGCTCGCTCGGAGCCTACGAGCAGTACTTC. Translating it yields CASSSLGAYEQYF.

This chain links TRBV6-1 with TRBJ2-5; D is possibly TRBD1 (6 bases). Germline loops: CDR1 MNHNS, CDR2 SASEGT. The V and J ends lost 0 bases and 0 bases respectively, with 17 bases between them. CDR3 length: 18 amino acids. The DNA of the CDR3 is TGTGCCAGCAGTGAAGCGCTTCTAGTTGGGACACACCAAGAGACCCAGTACTTC. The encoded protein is CASSEALLVGTHQETQYF.

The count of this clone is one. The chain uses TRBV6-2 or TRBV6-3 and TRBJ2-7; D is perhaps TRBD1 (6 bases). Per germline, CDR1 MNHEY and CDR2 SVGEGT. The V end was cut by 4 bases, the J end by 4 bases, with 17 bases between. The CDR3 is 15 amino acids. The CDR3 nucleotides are TGTGCCAGCAGTTCCTGGGCGAGGGGGTATTACGAGCAGTACTTC. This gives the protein CASSSWARGYYEQYF.

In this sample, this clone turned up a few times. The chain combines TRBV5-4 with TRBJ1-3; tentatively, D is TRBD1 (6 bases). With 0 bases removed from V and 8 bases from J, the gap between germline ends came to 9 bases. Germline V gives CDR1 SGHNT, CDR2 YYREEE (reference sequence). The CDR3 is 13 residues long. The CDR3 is CASSLVQGDTIYF. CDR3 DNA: TGTGCCAGCAGCTTGGTACAGGGAGACACCATATATTTT.

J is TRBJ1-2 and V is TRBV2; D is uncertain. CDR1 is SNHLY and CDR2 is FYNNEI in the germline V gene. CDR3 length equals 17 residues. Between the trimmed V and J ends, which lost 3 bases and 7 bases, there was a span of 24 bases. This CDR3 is CASSDPSRLVSISGYTF. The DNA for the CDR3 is TGTGCCAGCAGTGACCCGAGCCGACTGGTGAGCATTAGTGGCTACACCTTC.

The CDR3 loop reads CASSLRRGAPTDTQYF. In DNA form, the CDR3 reads TGTGCCAGCAGCTTGCGACGGGGGGCTCCCACAGATACGCAGTATTTT. The chain has TRBV7-2 and TRBJ2-3; a weak D match, TRBD2 (7 bases). Looked up from germline, CDR1 is SGHTA and CDR2 is FQGNSA. Trimming took 3 bases from V and 2 from J, leaving 15 bases between them. This CDR3 is built from 16 residues. Full variable domain (rest looked up from reference TRBV7-2 and TRBJ2-3): GAGVSQSPSNKVTEKGKDVELRCDPISGHTALYWYRQSLGQGLEFLIYFQGNSAPDKSGLPSDRFSAERTGGSVSTLTIQRTQQEDSAVYLCASSLRRGAPTDTQYFGPGTRLTVL.

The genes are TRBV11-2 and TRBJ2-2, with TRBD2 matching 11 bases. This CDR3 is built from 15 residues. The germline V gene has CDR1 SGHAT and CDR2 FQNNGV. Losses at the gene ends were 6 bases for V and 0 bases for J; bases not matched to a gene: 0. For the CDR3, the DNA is TGTGCCAGCAGACTAGCGGGGGCGAACACCGGGGAGCTGTTTTTT. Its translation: CASRLAGANTGELFF.

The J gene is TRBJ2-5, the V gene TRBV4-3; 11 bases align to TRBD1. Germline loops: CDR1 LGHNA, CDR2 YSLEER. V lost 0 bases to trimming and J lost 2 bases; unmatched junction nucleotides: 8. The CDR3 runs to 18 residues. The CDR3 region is CASSQDATGQGGQETQYF. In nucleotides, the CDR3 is TGCGCCAGCAGCCAAGACGCGACGGGACAGGGGGGTCAAGAGACCCAGTACTTC.

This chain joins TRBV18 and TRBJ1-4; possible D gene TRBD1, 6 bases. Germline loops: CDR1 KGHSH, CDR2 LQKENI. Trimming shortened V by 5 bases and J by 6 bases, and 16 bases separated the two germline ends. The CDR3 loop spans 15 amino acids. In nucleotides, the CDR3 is TGTGCCAGCTCAAAGACAGGCCCGTTTGATGAAAAACTGTTTTTT. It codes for CASSKTGPFDEKLFF.

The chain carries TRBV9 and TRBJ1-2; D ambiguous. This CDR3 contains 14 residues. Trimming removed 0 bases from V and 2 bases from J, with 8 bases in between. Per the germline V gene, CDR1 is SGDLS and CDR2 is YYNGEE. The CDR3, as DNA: TGTGCCAGCAGCGTAGGGAGAGGGAACTATGGCTACACCTTC. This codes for CASSVGRGNYGYTF. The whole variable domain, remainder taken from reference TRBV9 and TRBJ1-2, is DSGVTQTPKHLITATGQRVTLRCSPRSGDLSVYWYQQSLDQGLQFLIQYYNGEERAKGNILERFSAQQFPDLHSELNLSSLELGDSALYFCASSVGRGNYGYTFGSGTRLTVV.

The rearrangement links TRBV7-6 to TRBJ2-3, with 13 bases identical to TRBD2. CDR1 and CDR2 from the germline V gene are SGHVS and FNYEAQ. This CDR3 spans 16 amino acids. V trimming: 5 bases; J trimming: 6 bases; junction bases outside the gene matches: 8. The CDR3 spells CASSHRGTSGIDTQYF. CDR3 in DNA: TGTGCCAGCAGCCATAGAGGGACTAGCGGGATTGATACGCAGTATTTT.

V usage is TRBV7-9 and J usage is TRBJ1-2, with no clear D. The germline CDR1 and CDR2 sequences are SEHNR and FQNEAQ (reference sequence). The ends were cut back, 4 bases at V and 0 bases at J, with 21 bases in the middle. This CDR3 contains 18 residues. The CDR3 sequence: CASSWGSGLVVANYGYTF. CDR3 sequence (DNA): TGTGCCAGCAGCTGGGGAAGCGGACTCGTGGTAGCTAACTATGGCTACACCTTC.

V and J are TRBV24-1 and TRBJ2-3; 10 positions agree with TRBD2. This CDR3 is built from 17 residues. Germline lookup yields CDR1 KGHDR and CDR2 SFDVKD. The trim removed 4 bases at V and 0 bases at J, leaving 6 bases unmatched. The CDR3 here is CATSDPGTSVSTDTQYF. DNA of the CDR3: TGTGCCACCAGTGACCCGGGGACTAGCGTGAGCACAGATACGCAGTATTTT.

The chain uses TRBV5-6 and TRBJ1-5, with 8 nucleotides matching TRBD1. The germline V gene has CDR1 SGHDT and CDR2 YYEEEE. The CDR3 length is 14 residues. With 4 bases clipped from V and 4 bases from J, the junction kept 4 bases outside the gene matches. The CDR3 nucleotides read TGTGCCAGCAGCCGACAGGGGACGAATCAGCCCCAGCATTTT. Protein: CASSRQGTNQPQHF. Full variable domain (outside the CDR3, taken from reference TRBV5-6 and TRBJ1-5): DAGVTQSPTHLIKTRGQQVTLRCSPKSGHDTVSWYQQALGQGPQFIFQYYEEEERQRGNFPDRFSGHQFPNYSSELNVNALLLGDSALYLCASSRQGTNQPQHFGDGTRLSIL.

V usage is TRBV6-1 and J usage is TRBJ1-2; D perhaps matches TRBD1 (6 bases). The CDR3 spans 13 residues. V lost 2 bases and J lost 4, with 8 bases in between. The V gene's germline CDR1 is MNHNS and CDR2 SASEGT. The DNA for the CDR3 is TGTGCCAGCAGTGAACGGGGGGCCTATGGCTACACCTTC. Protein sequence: CASSERGAYGYTF.

CDR3 DNA: TGTGCCAGCAGTGCAGGGTTGAAGGAGCAGTTCTTC. Translation: CASSAGLKEQFF. The rearrangement joins TRBV6-2 or TRBV6-3 to TRBJ2-1; possible D gene TRBD1, 5 bases. Trimming cost V 5 bases and J 10 bases, with 12 bases left between them. Germline CDR1 is MNHEY and CDR2 is SVGEGT. The CDR3 length is 12 residues.